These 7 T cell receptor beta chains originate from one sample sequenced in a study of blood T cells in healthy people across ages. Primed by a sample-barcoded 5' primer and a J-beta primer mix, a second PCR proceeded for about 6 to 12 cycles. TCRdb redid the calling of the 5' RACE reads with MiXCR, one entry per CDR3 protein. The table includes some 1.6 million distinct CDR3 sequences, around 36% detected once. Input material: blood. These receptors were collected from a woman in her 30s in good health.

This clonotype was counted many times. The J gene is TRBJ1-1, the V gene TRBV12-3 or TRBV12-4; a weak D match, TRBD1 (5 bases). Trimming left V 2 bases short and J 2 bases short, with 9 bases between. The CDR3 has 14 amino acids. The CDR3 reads CASSLSGVNTEAFF. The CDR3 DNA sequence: TGTGCCAGCAGTTTATCGGGGGTTAACACTGAAGCTTTCTTT.

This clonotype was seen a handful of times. CDR3 sequence: CASSIGSLYEQYF. The CDR3 DNA reads as TGTGCCAGCAGCATAGGGAGTCTTTACGAGCAGTACTTC. The chain employs TRBV5-6 and TRBJ2-7, with D possibly matching TRBD2 (5 bases). The CDR3 spans 13 residues. Trimming removed 4 bases from V and 4 bases from J, with 12 bases in between. Per germline, CDR1 SGHDT and CDR2 YYEEEE.

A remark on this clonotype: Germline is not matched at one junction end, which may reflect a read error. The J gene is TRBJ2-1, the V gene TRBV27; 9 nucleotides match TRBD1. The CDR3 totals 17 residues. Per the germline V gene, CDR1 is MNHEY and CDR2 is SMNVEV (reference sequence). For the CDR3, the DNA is TGTGCCAGCAGTTCAACGGCCGACAGGGGGTCCTACAATGAGCAGTTCTTT. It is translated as CASSSTADRGSYNEQFF.

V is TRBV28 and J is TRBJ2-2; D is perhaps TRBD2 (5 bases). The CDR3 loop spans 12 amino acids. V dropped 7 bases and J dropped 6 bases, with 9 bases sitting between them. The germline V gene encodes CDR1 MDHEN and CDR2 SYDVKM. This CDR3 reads CASKRDPGELFF. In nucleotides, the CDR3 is TGTGCCAGCAAGAGGGATCCCGGGGAGCTGTTTTTT.

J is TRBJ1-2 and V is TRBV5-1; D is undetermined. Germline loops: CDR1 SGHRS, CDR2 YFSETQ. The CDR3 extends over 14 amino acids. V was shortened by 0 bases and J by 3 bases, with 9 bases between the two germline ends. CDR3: CASSLEPEYYGYTF. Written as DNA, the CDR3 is TGCGCCAGCAGCTTGGAGCCGGAATACTATGGCTACACCTTC.

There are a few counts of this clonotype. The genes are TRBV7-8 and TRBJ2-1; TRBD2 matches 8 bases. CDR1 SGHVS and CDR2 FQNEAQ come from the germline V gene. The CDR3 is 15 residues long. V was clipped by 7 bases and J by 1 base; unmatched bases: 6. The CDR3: CASKVAGGSYNEQFF. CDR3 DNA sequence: TGTGCCAGCAAAGTCGCGGGGGGTTCCTACAATGAGCAGTTCTTC.

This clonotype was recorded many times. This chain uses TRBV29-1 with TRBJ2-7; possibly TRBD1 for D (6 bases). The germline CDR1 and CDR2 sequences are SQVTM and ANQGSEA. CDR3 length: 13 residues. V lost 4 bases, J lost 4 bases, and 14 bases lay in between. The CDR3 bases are TGCAGCGTTGGTGGCAGGGGATCGTACGAGCAGTACTTC. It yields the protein CSVGGRGSYEQYF.